The clone carrying this TCR beta chain came up once. The data belong to a study of shared clonotypes between healthy human individuals. V lost 4 bases to trimming and J lost 0 bases, with 8 bases between them. The V gene's germline CDR1 is SGHKS and CDR2 YYEKEE (reference sequence). The CDR3 is made up of 13 amino acids. Measured with immunoSEQ multiplex PCR; TCRdb has only the in-frame clones, and not every one. The data show around 690,000 clones, roughly 88% seen once. The receptor's source is a man younger than 35 in good health. Some clones in this sample may be carry-over from other donors' samples. V and J are TRBV5-5 and TRBJ2-7, with D perhaps matching TRBD1 (6 bases). Sequencing was carried out using memory CD8+ T cells from PBMCs. Subset described: CD45RO+ cells pooled with CCR7-negative TemRA cells. The CDR3, as DNA: TGTGCCAGCAGCAACAGGGTCTCCTACGAGCAGTACTTC. It translates to CASSNRVSYEQYF. The full variable domain, with the rest looked up from reference TRBV5-5 and TRBJ2-7, is DAGVTQSPTHLIKTRGQQVTLRCSPISGHKSVSWYQQVLGQGPQFIFQYYEKEERGRGNFPDRFSARQFPNYSSELNVNALLLGDSALYLCASSNRVSYEQYFGPGTRLTVT.